This TCR beta chain was recovered during a study of blood T cell repertoires in COVID-19. Looking at the study overall: T cells, B-cell-depleted T cells, or PBMCs provided the cDNA or gDNA that served as material.

Seattle's enrolled individuals joined amid active infection and were then monitored longitudinally. Authors' processing steps: Nucleated cell number was recorded as an estimate derived from reference gene primer amplification. Data came from immunoSEQ multiplex PCR; TCRdb stores just in-frame clones and leaves some out. For V, J and clone size, that table is used; D and trimming come from the DNA. The sample has hundreds of thousands of clones, 75% to 90% seen once. The clonotype comes from a woman in her forties or fifties with COVID-19, enrolled during active disease. The sequenced sample consisted of peripheral blood.

The CDR3 coding sequence is TGTGCCAGCAGTCTTCAGCCACAGGGAACCTCCACAGATACGCAGTATTTT. As protein: CASSLQPQGTSTDTQYF. This chain connects TRBV6-6 to TRBJ2-3; D is perhaps TRBD1 (6 bases). Per germline, CDR1 MNHNY and CDR2 SVGAGI (reference sequence). The CDR3 is made up of 17 amino acids. Trimming left V 5 bases short and J 2 bases short, with 20 bases between.